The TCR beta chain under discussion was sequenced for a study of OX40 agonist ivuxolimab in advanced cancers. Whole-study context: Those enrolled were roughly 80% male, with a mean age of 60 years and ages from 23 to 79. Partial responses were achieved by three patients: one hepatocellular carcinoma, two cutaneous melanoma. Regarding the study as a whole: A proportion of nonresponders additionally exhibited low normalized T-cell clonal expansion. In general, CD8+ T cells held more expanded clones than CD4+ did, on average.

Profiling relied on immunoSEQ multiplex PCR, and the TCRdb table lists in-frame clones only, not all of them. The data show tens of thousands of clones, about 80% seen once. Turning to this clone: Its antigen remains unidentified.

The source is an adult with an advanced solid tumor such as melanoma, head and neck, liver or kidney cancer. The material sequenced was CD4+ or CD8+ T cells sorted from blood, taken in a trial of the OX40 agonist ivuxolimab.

DNA of the CDR3: TGTGCCAGCAGCTCTGACTCCTACAATGAGCAGTTCTTC. This sequence encodes CASSSDSYNEQFF. The rearrangement links TRBV5-6 to TRBJ2-1; no clear D gene. The CDR3 is 13 amino acids. Trimming stripped 3 bases from V and 0 bases from J, with 4 bases between. The germline CDR1 and CDR2 sequences are SGHDT and YYEEEE.